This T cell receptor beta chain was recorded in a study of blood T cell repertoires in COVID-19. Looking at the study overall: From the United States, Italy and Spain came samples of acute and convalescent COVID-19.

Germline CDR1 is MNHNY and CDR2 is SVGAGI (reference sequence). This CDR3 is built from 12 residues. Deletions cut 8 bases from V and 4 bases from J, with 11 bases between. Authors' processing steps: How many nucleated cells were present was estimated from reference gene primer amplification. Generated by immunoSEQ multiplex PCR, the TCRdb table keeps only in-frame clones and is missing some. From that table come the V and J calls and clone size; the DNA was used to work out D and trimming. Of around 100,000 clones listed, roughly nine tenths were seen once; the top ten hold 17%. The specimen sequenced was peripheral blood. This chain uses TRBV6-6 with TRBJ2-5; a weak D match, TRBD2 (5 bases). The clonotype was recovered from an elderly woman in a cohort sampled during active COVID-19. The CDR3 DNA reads TGTGCCAGCTCATCCCGGGGAGAGACCCAGTACTTC. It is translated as CASSSRGETQYF.